The next 27 T cell receptor beta chains were all read from a single sample in a study of blood T cell repertoires in COVID-19. Libraries were prepared by immunoSEQ multiplex PCR; TCRdb keeps only in-frame clonotypes and omits some of them. The sample lists 250,000 to 300,000 clones, approximately 81% occurring once. The sample taken for sequencing was peripheral blood. These receptors originate from a man in his sixties with acute or convalescent COVID-19.

This clone has only one observation. The chain uses TRBV2 and TRBJ1-1; TRBD1 might be the D (6 bases). There are 15 residues in the CDR3. Germline V gene data show CDR1 as SNHLY and CDR2 as FYNNEI. With 4 bases removed from V and 1 base from J, the gap between germline ends came to 13 bases. This CDR3 reads CASSAIPQGNTEAFF. CDR3 in DNA: TGTGCCAGCAGTGCCATCCCACAGGGGAACACTGAAGCTTTCTTT.

The chain recombines TRBV6-5 with TRBJ1-2; the D gene is possibly TRBD1 (5 bases). The CDR3 loop spans 11 amino acids. In germline, CDR1 is MNHEY, CDR2 SVGAGI. With 6 bases removed from V and 7 bases from J, the gap between germline ends came to 9 bases. CDR3 DNA sequence: TGTGCCAGCAGAGGACAAGGTGGCTACACCTTC. It specifies CASRGQGGYTF.

The chain joins TRBV19 to TRBJ2-2; TRBD1 might be the D (6 bases). The CDR3 contains 16 residues. Germline V CDR1 and CDR2: LNHDA, SQIVND (reference sequence). V lost 5 bases, J lost 4 bases, and 17 bases lay in between. The CDR3 coding sequence is TGTGCCAGTAGTGACCCTCGACAGGTTAGCACCGGGGAGCTGTTTTTT. This codes for CASSDPRQVSTGELFF.

CDR3 nucleotides: TGTGCCAGCAGCAAGGGACAGTCTAACTATGGCTACACCTTC. As protein: CASSKGQSNYGYTF. The chain has TRBV21-1 and TRBJ1-2; TRBD1 reflects the table's D call only, with no check against the DNA. TRBV21-1 is given as a pseudogene. The CDR3 has 14 residues.

This sequence joins TRBV10-3 and TRBJ2-7; unclear D gene. The V and J ends lost 4 bases and 1 base respectively, with 14 bases between them. Germline CDR1 is ENHRY and CDR2 is SYGVKD. The CDR3 is 15 amino acids. In DNA form, the CDR3 reads TGTGCCATCAGTGCGGCCAGGCTTAAATCCTACGAGCAGTACTTC. This translates into CAISAARLKSYEQYF.

This clone was detected only once. This chain links TRBV10-3 with TRBJ2-2; 9 bases line up with TRBD1. With V trimmed by 10 bases and J by 0 bases, 3 bases remained unmatched. The CDR3 length is 14 residues. Germline V gene lookup returns CDR1 ENHRY and CDR2 SYGVKD. The CDR3, as DNA: TGTGCCAGCCGACAGGGGGCGAACACCGGGGAGCTGTTTTTT. Protein sequence: CASRQGANTGELFF.

The chain employs TRBV7-9 and TRBJ2-7; 13 nucleotides align to TRBD2. This CDR3 is built from 16 residues. Trimming cost V 3 bases and J 7 bases; bases outside gene matches: 9. Germline V gene lookup returns CDR1 SEHNR and CDR2 FQNEAQ (reference sequence). The CDR3, as DNA: TGTGCCAGCAGCTTCGGGCAGGGACTAGCGGGAAGGGAGCAGTACTTC. Protein product: CASSFGQGLAGREQYF.

This chain links TRBV11-3 with TRBJ2-3; 8 bases match TRBD1. Germline V gene data show CDR1 as SGHNT and CDR2 as YENEEA. The length of the CDR3 is 15 residues. The J segment lost 0 bases and the V segment lost 5 bases, leaving 4 bases of the junction unmatched. CDR3 region: CASSTGQASTDTQYF. The CDR3 coding sequence is TGTGCCAGCAGCACGGGACAGGCAAGCACAGATACGCAGTATTTT.

This clone is a singleton in its sample. The chain links TRBV15 to TRBJ1-6; the match to TRBD1 covers 7 bases. The length of the CDR3 is 16 residues. From germline, CDR1 is LNHNV and CDR2 YYDKDF (reference sequence). V was pared by 1 base and J by 7 bases, with 7 bases of the junction left unmatched. CDR3 loop: CATSRAKIQGNSPLHF. The CDR3 DNA reads as TGTGCCACCAGCAGAGCTAAGATACAGGGGAATTCACCCCTCCACTTT.

This clone was counted once. V is TRBV7-2 and J is TRBJ2-7; D may be TRBD2 (6 bases). CDR1 is SGHTA and CDR2 is FQGNSA in the germline V gene. Trimming left V 4 bases short and J 3 bases short, with 10 bases between. This CDR3 is 13 amino acids long. The DNA for the CDR3 is TGTGCCAGCAGCTCGGGGGTTCACTACGAGCAGTACTTC. It codes for CASSSGVHYEQYF.

This chain connects TRBV5-1 to TRBJ2-6; a possible D gene is TRBD1 (6 bases). The ends were cut back, 4 bases at V and 3 bases at J, with 11 bases in the middle. The germline CDR1 and CDR2 sequences are SGHRS and YFSETQ. The CDR3 is 15 residues long. CDR3 in amino acids: CASSQGRGGANVLTF. CDR3 coding DNA: TGCGCCAGCAGCCAGGGGCGTGGTGGGGCCAACGTCCTGACTTTC.

This chain joins TRBV5-1 and TRBJ2-2; D gene ambiguous. Looked up from germline, CDR1 is SGHRS and CDR2 is YFSETQ. The germline V and J ends were trimmed by 1 base and 5 bases, with 6 bases remaining between them. CDR3 length: 13 amino acids. The DNA for the CDR3 is TGCGCCAGCAGCTTGATCGGTACCGGGGAGCTGTTTTTT. Protein: CASSLIGTGELFF.

This chain joins TRBV5-4 and TRBJ2-1; 9 nucleotides agree with TRBD1. This CDR3 has 17 residues. Germline trimming cut 5 bases from V and 1 base from J; bases unmatched to any gene: 10. The V gene's germline CDR1 is SGHNT and CDR2 YYREEE (reference sequence). CDR3 protein: CASRTGGSLRSYNEQFF. The CDR3 DNA follows: TGTGCCAGCAGGACAGGGGGATCCCTGAGGTCCTACAATGAGCAGTTCTTC.

J is TRBJ2-2 and V is TRBV13; D is possibly TRBD1 (5 bases). The length of the CDR3 is 18 residues. In germline, CDR1 is PRHDT, CDR2 FYEKMQ (reference sequence). Trimming stripped 3 bases from V and 2 bases from J, with 19 bases between. CDR3 DNA sequence: TGTGCCAGCAGCTTTTATTACGAAAAGGGGATTAACACCGGGGAGCTGTTTTTT. Protein: CASSFYYEKGINTGELFF.

The chain carries TRBV19 and TRBJ2-5; TRBD2 matches 12 bases. Germline V gene data show CDR1 as LNHDA and CDR2 as SQIVND (reference sequence). The J segment lost 4 bases and the V segment lost 4 bases, leaving 7 bases of the junction unmatched. The CDR3 consists of 16 residues. The CDR3 sequence: CASSTQLAGGGETQYF. CDR3 DNA: TGTGCCAGTAGTACCCAACTAGCGGGAGGAGGAGAGACCCAGTACTTC.

This sequence joins TRBV27 and TRBJ2-1, with 7 bases lining up with TRBD2. Germline values: CDR1 MNHEY, CDR2 SMNVEV (reference sequence). Trimming cost V 5 bases and J 5 bases; bases outside gene matches: 9. The length of the CDR3 is 15 residues. CDR3 region: CASSTLSSGNNEQFF. Written as DNA, the CDR3 is TGTGCCAGCAGTACACTTTCTAGCGGAAACAATGAGCAGTTCTTC.

The V gene is TRBV18, the J gene TRBJ1-1; TRBD1 is a possible D gene (6 bases). This CDR3 has 15 amino acids. Germline V gene sequence: CDR1 KGHSH, CDR2 LQKENI. The V and J ends lost 1 base and 1 base respectively, with 10 bases between them. CDR3 nucleotides: TGTGCCAGCTCACCACAGGTCAGGGGGAACACTGAAGCTTTCTTT. It encodes CASSPQVRGNTEAFF.

The chain has TRBV5-1 and TRBJ2-3; 9 bases fit TRBD2. The CDR3 runs to 15 residues. J gave up 0 bases and V 2 bases, and 1 base lay outside the gene matches. Germline lookup yields CDR1 SGHRS and CDR2 YFSETQ. The chain's CDR3 is CASSFTSGSTDTQYF. CDR3 nucleotides: TGCGCCAGCAGCTTTACTAGCGGGAGCACAGATACGCAGTATTTT. Supplemented by reference TRBV5-1 and TRBJ2-3, the full variable domain reads KAGVTQTPRYLIKTRGQQVTLSCSPISGHRSVSWYQQTPGQGLQFLFEYFSETQRNKGNFPGRFSGRQFSNSRSEMNVSTLELGDSALYLCASSFTSGSTDTQYFGPGTRLTVL.

The chain carries TRBV30 and TRBJ1-6; D might be TRBD1 (6 bases). This CDR3 has 17 residues. The V end lost 0 bases, the J end lost 5 bases, and 17 bases lay between the germline ends. Germline V gene lookup returns CDR1 GTSNPN and CDR2 SVGIG (reference sequence). The CDR3 sequence: CAWSVARSGVNNSPLHF. In DNA form, the CDR3 reads TGTGCCTGGAGTGTAGCGAGGTCAGGGGTCAATAATTCACCCCTCCACTTT.

The chain links TRBV11-2 to TRBJ1-1; D may be TRBD1 (6 bases). The CDR3 sequence is 15 residues long. Germline V gene sequence: CDR1 SGHAT, CDR2 FQNNGV. Trimming stripped 2 bases from V and 2 bases from J, with 12 bases between. CDR3 sequence: CASSLSPGDNTEAFF. The CDR3 nucleotides read TGTGCCAGCAGCTTAAGTCCAGGGGATAACACTGAAGCTTTCTTT.

V usage is TRBV5-1 and J usage is TRBJ1-4; TRBD1 agrees at 7 bases. The ends lost 2 bases at V and 0 bases at J; junction bases unmatched: 4. The CDR3 totals 16 residues. Germline V CDR1 and CDR2: SGHRS, YFSETQ. The CDR3 loop is CASSLGQATTNEKLFF. DNA of the CDR3: TGCGCCAGCAGCTTAGGACAGGCCACAACTAATGAAAAACTGTTTTTT.

J is TRBJ2-2 and V is TRBV18, with 14 bases lining up with TRBD2. The junction had 3 bases not matched to a gene; V was cut back by 3 bases and J by 6 bases. The germline V gene has CDR1 KGHSH and CDR2 LQKENI. This CDR3 has 16 amino acids. In DNA, the CDR3 is TGTGCCAGCTCACCGACTAGCGGGAGGGCCCCCGGGGAGCTGTTTTTT. It is translated as CASSPTSGRAPGELFF. The whole variable domain, filled in from reference TRBV18 and TRBJ2-2, reads NAGVMQNPRHLVRRRGQEARLRCSPMKGHSHVYWYRQLPEEGLKFMVYLQKENIIDESGMPKERFSAEFPKEGPSILRIQQVVRGDSAAYFCASSPTSGRAPGELFFGEGSRLTVL.

The J gene is TRBJ2-5, the V gene TRBV5-4; TRBD1 might be the D (6 bases). The V end lost 2 bases, the J end lost 2 bases, and 10 bases lay between the germline ends. The CDR3 runs 14 residues. From germline, CDR1 is SGHNT and CDR2 YYREEE (reference sequence). The CDR3 DNA reads as TGTGCCAGCAGCTTTAGCAGGGGTCAAGAGACCCAGTACTTC. Its protein is CASSFSRGQETQYF.

The count of this clone is one. The gene calls are TRBV6-6 and TRBJ2-1, with a tentative D call TRBD2 (6 bases). V dropped 1 base and J dropped 0 bases, with 7 bases sitting between them. The CDR3 spans 15 residues. Germline loops: CDR1 MNHNY, CDR2 SVGAGI (reference sequence). The CDR3: CASSYLGGSYNEQFF. CDR3 bases: TGTGCCAGCAGTTACTTGGGGGGCTCCTACAATGAGCAGTTCTTC.

This sequence joins TRBV5-1 and TRBJ1-2; 9 bases line up with TRBD1. Trimming removed 0 bases from V and 7 bases from J; junction bases left unmatched: 7. Germline lookup yields CDR1 SGHRS and CDR2 YFSETQ. CDR3 size: 15 residues. CDR3 amino acids: CASSLAQQGAGGYTF. CDR3 DNA sequence: TGCGCCAGCAGCTTGGCCCAACAGGGGGCGGGTGGCTACACCTTC.

J is TRBJ2-1 and V is TRBV28; 8 bases line up with TRBD2. Germline V gene lookup returns CDR1 MDHEN and CDR2 SYDVKM. Unmatched junction bases numbered 3, after V lost 3 bases and J lost 8 bases. The CDR3 runs to 13 residues. CDR3 protein: CASSFQREYEQFF. In DNA form, the CDR3 reads TGTGCCAGCAGTTTCCAGCGGGAGTATGAGCAGTTCTTC.

A single count supports this clone. The identical CDR3 is also encoded by other nucleotide sequences in the sample. CDR3 region: CASSLGGQGTDTQYF. The CDR3 bases are TGTGCCAGCAGCTTAGGGGGACAGGGCACAGATACGCAGTATTTT. The chain combines TRBV7-2 with TRBJ2-3, with TRBD1 matching over 8 bases. Germline lookup yields CDR1 SGHTA and CDR2 FQGNSA. There are 15 residues in the CDR3. The trim removed 1 base at V and 1 base at J, leaving 1 base unmatched. The full variable domain, in which reference TRBV7-2 and TRBJ2-3 provide the parts outside the CDR3, is GAGVSQSPSNKVTEKGKDVELRCDPISGHTALYWYRQSLGQGLEFLIYFQGNSAPDKSGLPSDRFSAERTGGSVSTLTIQRTQQEDSAVYLCASSLGGQGTDTQYFGPGTRLTVL.